This entry lists 18 T cell receptor beta chains sequenced from one sample in a study of vaccination and CD4 T cells after COVID-19. These receptors have no known antigen. Specified treatment: approximately nine-day PBMC culture with coronavirus spike peptide pools or control peptides (ViraFEST assay). CD4+ T cells that had been cultured provided DNA sequenced with the Oncomine TCR Beta short-read assay. One entry per CDR3 protein, called by TCRdb with MiXCR from the PCR reads. The sample lists 10,000 to 15,000 distinct CDR3 sequences; roughly 48% were seen once. Source material: CD4+ T cells from blood, cultured in vitro. The receptors were sampled from a human donor who had recovered from COVID-19.

The J gene is TRBJ1-2, the V gene TRBV28; D unclear. This CDR3 region has 14 residues. The ends were cut back, 5 bases at V and 3 bases at J, with 13 bases in the middle. Germline lookup yields CDR1 MDHEN and CDR2 SYDVKM. The CDR3, as DNA: TGTGCCAGCAGTCTGGGTCGATGGGACTATGGCTACACCTTC. Protein: CASSLGRWDYGYTF.

This clonotype has just a few counts. The chain is built from TRBV24-1 and TRBJ1-6; 8 nucleotides agree with TRBD1. Trimming at V came to 2 bases and at J to 7 bases, leaving 3 bases not matched to a gene. The CDR3 extends over 15 amino acids. CDR1 KGHDR and CDR2 SFDVKD come from the germline V gene. CDR3 amino acids: CATSDSGGGNSPLHF. The CDR3 nucleotides are TGTGCCACCAGTGATTCAGGGGGCGGCAATTCACCCCTCCACTTT.

J is TRBJ2-1 and V is TRBV7-9; D is perhaps TRBD1 (5 bases). V was shortened by 1 base and J by 0 bases, with 16 bases between the two germline ends. The CDR3 has 18 amino acids. The germline gives CDR1 SEHNR, CDR2 FQNEAQ (reference sequence). CDR3 protein: CASSLGPPADSSYNEQFF. DNA for the CDR3: TGTGCCAGCAGCTTAGGTCCCCCGGCCGACAGCTCCTACAATGAGCAGTTCTTC.

This clonotype was recorded a few times. The DNA for the CDR3 is TGTGCCAGCAGTTACCAAAGGAGCGGGAGGGGAGGCTACGAGCAGTACTTC. Translating it yields CASSYQRSGRGGYEQYF. The chain carries TRBV6-5 and TRBJ2-7, with 10 bases lining up with TRBD2. V shed 2 bases, J shed 3 bases, and the junction held 10 bases outside the gene matches. Germline V gene sequence: CDR1 MNHEY, CDR2 SVGAGI. The CDR3 is made up of 17 amino acids.

This chain links TRBV12-3 or TRBV12-4 with TRBJ1-1; D gene uncertain. Trimming took off 3 bases at V and 1 base at J, with 18 bases between the two ends. This CDR3 has 17 amino acids. The CDR3 coding sequence is TGTGCCAGCAGTTTCGGGGTGAGAACTCGAGCGAACACTGAAGCTTTCTTT. Its protein product is CASSFGVRTRANTEAFF.

This chain uses TRBV5-1 with TRBJ2-3; TRBD2 might be the D (5 bases). The V gene lost 2 bases and the J gene lost 4 bases, with 8 bases spanning the gap. The CDR3 is made up of 13 amino acids. Germline V CDR1 and CDR2: SGHRS, YFSETQ. Written as DNA, the CDR3 is TGCGCCAGCAGCTTTCCCGGGGCAGATACGCAGTATTTT. Its translation: CASSFPGADTQYF.

The rearrangement joins TRBV6-5 to TRBJ2-3; D unclear. The ends were cut back, 1 base at V and 4 bases at J, with 3 bases in the middle. The CDR3 has 12 residues. Germline CDR1 MNHEY, CDR2 SVGAGI. In DNA form, the CDR3 reads TGTGCCAGCAGTTACTTTTCAGATACGCAGTATTTT. The encoded protein is CASSYFSDTQYF.

This clonotype was seen a handful of times. The chain uses TRBV20-1 and TRBJ1-1, with D possibly TRBD1 on 6 matching bases. The CDR3 runs to 16 residues. V lost 1 base to trimming and J lost 5 bases, with 20 bases between them. Germline assignment: CDR1 DFQATT and CDR2 SNEGSKA (reference sequence). The CDR3 coding sequence is TGCAGTGCTAGAGTGCGACAGGCTGGTAGGGTGACTGAAGCTTTCTTT. Its translation is CSARVRQAGRVTEAFF.

The V gene is TRBV12-3 or TRBV12-4, the J gene TRBJ2-7, with TRBD1 as a possible D gene (6 bases). CDR3 length: 14 residues. V was shortened by 5 bases and J by 5 bases, with 16 bases between the two germline ends. The CDR3 DNA sequence: TGTGCCAGCAGTCTGGGATCAGGGGCGGACGAGCAGTACTTC. It is translated as CASSLGSGADEQYF.

This sequence joins TRBV6-5 and TRBJ2-2; D remains unclear. This CDR3 has 14 residues. CDR1 MNHEY and CDR2 SVGAGI come from the germline V gene. Trimming took 4 bases from V and 4 from J, leaving 10 bases between them. In DNA form, the CDR3 reads TGTGCCAGCAGTTTTGGCCGCTCCACCGGGGAGCTGTTTTTT. This sequence encodes CASSFGRSTGELFF.

The genes are TRBV20-1 and TRBJ2-5; D perhaps matches TRBD1 (6 bases). CDR3 length equals 15 residues. Germline V lookup: CDR1 DFQATT, CDR2 SNEGSKA (reference sequence). Between the trimmed V and J ends, which lost 3 bases and 0 bases, there was a span of 14 bases. For the CDR3, the DNA is TGCAGTGCTAGGGCGAACAGGGACGACCAAGAGACCCAGTACTTC. As protein: CSARANRDDQETQYF.

The rearrangement joins TRBV6-2 or TRBV6-3 to TRBJ2-1; D is undetermined. The germline gives CDR1 MNHEY, CDR2 SVGEGT. The CDR3 loop spans 17 amino acids. V lost 5 bases and J 1 base, leaving 18 bases between the germline ends. The CDR3 sequence: CASSPLQKSGSYNEQFF. CDR3 DNA: TGTGCCAGCAGTCCCCTACAAAAGTCCGGTTCCTACAATGAGCAGTTCTTC.

This clonotype is deemed medium-sized (0.01 to 0.1%). The chain joins TRBV6-1 to TRBJ1-6; D uncertain. In germline, CDR1 is MNHNS, CDR2 SASEGT. V was cut by 6 bases and J by 7 bases, with 4 bases left in between. The CDR3 contains 11 residues. CDR3 protein: CASRENSPLHF. The CDR3 DNA sequence: TGTGCCAGCAGAGAAAATTCACCCCTCCACTTT.

The gene calls are TRBV11-2 and TRBJ2-5; D perhaps matches TRBD1 (5 bases). The germline V gene has CDR1 SGHAT and CDR2 FQNNGV. V dropped 0 bases and J dropped 5 bases, with 13 bases sitting between them. This CDR3 is 15 amino acids long. The CDR3 nucleotides are TGTGCCAGCAGCTTAGATGGGGCGCGTAGGGAGACCCAGTACTTC. Translating it yields CASSLDGARRETQYF.

The genes are TRBV25-1 and TRBJ2-2; D may be TRBD2 (5 bases). Germline lookup yields CDR1 MGHDK and CDR2 SYGVNS. The CDR3 is 13 residues long. V was pared by 4 bases and J by 5 bases, with 8 bases between. The CDR3 DNA sequence: TGTGCCAGCAGTGTGCCGGGGACCGGGGAGCTGTTTTTT. It yields the protein CASSVPGTGELFF.

By sample share, this clonotype is medium-sized. CDR3 residues: CASGGSMYTF. The CDR3 nucleotides are TGTGCCAGCGGCGGGTCGATGTACACCTTC. The chain combines TRBV2 with TRBJ1-2; D remains ambiguous. Germline V lookup: CDR1 SNHLY, CDR2 FYNNEI. This CDR3 has 10 amino acids. Trimming left V 8 bases short and J 11 bases short, with 12 bases between. The full variable domain, with the rest looked up from reference TRBV2 and TRBJ1-2, is EPEVTQTPSHQVTQMGQEVILRCVPISNHLYFYWYRQILGQKVEFLVSFYNNEISEKSEIFDDQFSVERPDGSNFTLKIRSTKLEDSAMYFCASGGSMYTFGSGTRLTVV.

The genes are TRBV20-1 and TRBJ2-5, with no clear D. The CDR3 totals 15 residues. CDR1 is DFQATT, CDR2 SNEGSKA, per germline (reference sequence). Trimming removed 3 bases from V and 2 bases from J, with 16 bases in between. CDR3 in amino acids: CSARSERLLQETQYF. CDR3 DNA sequence: TGCAGTGCTAGGAGTGAGCGTCTACTTCAAGAGACCCAGTACTTC.

This chain connects TRBV7-2 to TRBJ1-2; 10 bases agree with TRBD1. J was trimmed by 4 bases and V by 5 bases; bases with no gene match: 7. The CDR3 extends over 15 amino acids. CDR1 is SGHTA and CDR2 is FQGNSA in the germline V gene. The CDR3 DNA is TGTGCCAGCAGCCCTGACAGGGGGCGCTTCTATGGCTACACCTTC. It is translated as CASSPDRGRFYGYTF.